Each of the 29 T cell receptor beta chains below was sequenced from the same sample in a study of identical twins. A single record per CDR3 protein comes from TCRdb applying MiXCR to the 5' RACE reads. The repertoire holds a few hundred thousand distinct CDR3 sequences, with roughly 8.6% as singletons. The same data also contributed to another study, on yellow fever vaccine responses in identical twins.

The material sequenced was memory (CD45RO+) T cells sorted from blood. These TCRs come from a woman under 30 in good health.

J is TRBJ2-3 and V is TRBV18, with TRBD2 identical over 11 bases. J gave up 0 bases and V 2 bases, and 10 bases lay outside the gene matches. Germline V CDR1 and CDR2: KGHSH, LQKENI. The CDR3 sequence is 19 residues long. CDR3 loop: CASSPILAGGGPSTDTQYF. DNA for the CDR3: TGTGCCAGCTCACCAATTCTAGCGGGAGGAGGACCCAGCACAGATACGCAGTATTTT.

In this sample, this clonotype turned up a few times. CDR3 nucleotides: TGTGCCAGCAGCTTGGCGACTAGCGGTCGGGAGACCCAGTACTTC. This encodes CASSLATSGRETQYF. J is TRBJ2-5 and V is TRBV5-4; 9 positions agree with TRBD2. Germline V gene data show CDR1 as SGHNT and CDR2 as YYREEE (reference sequence). This CDR3 comprises 15 residues. J was trimmed by 5 bases and V by 0 bases; bases with no gene match: 5.

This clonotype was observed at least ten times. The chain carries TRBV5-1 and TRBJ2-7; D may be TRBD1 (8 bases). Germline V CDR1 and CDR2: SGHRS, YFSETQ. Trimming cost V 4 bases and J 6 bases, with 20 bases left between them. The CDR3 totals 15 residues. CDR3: CASSTTGAGVGEQYF. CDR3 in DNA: TGCGCCAGCAGCACGACAGGGGCGGGAGTAGGCGAGCAGTACTTC.

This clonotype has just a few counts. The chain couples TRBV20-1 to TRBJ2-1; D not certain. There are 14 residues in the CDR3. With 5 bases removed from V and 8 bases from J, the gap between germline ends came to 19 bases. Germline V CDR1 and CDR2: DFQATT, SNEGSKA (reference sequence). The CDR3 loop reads CSAVIVTIGYEQFF. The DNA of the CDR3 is TGCAGTGCTGTAATCGTCACTATAGGGTATGAGCAGTTCTTC.

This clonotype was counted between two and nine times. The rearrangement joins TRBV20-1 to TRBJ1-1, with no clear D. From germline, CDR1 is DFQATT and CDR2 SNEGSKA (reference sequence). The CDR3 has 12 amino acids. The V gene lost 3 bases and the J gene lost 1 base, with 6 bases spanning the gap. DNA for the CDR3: TGCAGTGCTAGTAAGGGGAACACTGAAGCTTTCTTT. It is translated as CSASKGNTEAFF.

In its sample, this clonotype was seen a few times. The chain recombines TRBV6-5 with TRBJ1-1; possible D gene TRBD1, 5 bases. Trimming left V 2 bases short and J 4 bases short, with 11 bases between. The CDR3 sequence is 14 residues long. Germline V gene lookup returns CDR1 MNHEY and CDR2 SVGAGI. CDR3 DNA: TGTGCCAGCAGTTACACGGGGGGGAGCACTGAAGCTTTCTTT. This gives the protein CASSYTGGSTEAFF.

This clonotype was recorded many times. Here the CDR3 DNA reads TGTGCCACCAGTGATTTGCCGGGACAGGGAACTAGCGGGAGAAGATGGGAGCAGTTCTTC. Translating it yields CATSDLPGQGTSGRRWEQFF. The V gene is TRBV24-1, the J gene TRBJ2-1; TRBD2 matches at 11 bases. This CDR3 has 20 residues. Germline trimming cut 0 bases from V and 10 bases from J; bases unmatched to any gene: 19. Germline loops: CDR1 KGHDR, CDR2 SFDVKD.

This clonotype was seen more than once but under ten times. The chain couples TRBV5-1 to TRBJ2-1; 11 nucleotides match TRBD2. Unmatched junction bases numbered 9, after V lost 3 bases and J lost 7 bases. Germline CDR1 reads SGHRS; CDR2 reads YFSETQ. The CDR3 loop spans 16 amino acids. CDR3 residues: CASSSGLAATRNEQFF. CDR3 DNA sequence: TGCGCCAGCAGCTCGGGACTAGCGGCCACAAGGAATGAGCAGTTCTTC.

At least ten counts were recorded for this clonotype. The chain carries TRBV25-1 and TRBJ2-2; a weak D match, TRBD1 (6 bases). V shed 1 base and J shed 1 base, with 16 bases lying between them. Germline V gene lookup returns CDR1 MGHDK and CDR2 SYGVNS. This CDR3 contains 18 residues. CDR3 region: CASSELAQGIENTGELFF. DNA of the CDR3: TGTGCCAGCAGTGAATTAGCGCAGGGGATAGAGAACACCGGGGAGCTGTTTTTT.

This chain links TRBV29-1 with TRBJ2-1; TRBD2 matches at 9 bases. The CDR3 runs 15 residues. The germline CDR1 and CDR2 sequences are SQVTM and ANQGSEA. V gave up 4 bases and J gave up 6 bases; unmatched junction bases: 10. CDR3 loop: CSVGPVAGEGNEQFF. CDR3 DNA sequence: TGCAGCGTTGGCCCTGTAGCGGGAGAGGGCAATGAGCAGTTCTTC.

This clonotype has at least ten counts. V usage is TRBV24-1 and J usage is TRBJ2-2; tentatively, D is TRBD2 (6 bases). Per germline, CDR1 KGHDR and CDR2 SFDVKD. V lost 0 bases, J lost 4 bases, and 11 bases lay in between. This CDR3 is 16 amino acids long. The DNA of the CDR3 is TGTGCCACCAGTGATTTGCGAGGAGGGTTCACCGGGGAGCTGTTTTTT. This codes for CATSDLRGGFTGELFF.

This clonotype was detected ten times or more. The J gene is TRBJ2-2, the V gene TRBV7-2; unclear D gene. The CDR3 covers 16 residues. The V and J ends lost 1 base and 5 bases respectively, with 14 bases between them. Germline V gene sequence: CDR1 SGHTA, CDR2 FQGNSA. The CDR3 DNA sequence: TGTGCCAGCAGCTTAGTAGTGCGGTCGGTGACCGGGGAGCTGTTTTTT. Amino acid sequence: CASSLVVRSVTGELFF. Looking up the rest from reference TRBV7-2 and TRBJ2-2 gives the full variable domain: GAGVSQSPSNKVTEKGKDVELRCDPISGHTALYWYRQSLGQGLEFLIYFQGNSAPDKSGLPSDRFSAERTGGSVSTLTIQRTQQEDSAVYLCASSLVVRSVTGELFFGEGSRLTVL.

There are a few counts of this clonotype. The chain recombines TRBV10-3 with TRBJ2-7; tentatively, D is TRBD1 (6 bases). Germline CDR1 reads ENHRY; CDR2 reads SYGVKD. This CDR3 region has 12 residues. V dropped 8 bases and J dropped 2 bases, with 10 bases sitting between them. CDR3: CAIRDKTYEQYF. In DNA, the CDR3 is TGTGCCATCCGGGACAAAACCTACGAGCAGTACTTC.

CDR3 DNA sequence: TGTGCCAGCAGCTTAGCCCCCCCCGGGACAATGGGTCAGCCCCAGCATTTT. Translating gives CASSLAPPGTMGQPQHF. This chain joins TRBV7-9 and TRBJ1-5, with D possibly being TRBD1 (6 bases). The germline gives CDR1 SEHNR, CDR2 FQNEAQ (reference sequence). V shed 0 bases and J shed 6 bases, with 18 bases lying between them. The CDR3 totals 17 residues.

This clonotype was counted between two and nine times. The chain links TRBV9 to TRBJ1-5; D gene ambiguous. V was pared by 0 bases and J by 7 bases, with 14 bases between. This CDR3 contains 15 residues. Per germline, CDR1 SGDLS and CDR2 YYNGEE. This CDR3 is CASSVGASPVQPQHF. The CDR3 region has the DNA TGTGCCAGCAGCGTAGGTGCAAGCCCGGTGCAGCCCCAGCATTTT.

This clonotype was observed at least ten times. The CDR3 DNA is TGTGCCAGCAGTTTAGCGCTCCCAGCGGGAGGTCGAACAGATACGCAGTATTTT. It translates to CASSLALPAGGRTDTQYF. This chain uses TRBV12-3 or TRBV12-4 with TRBJ2-3, with 9 bases aligning to TRBD2. V shed 0 bases, J shed 3 bases, and the junction held 10 bases outside the gene matches. CDR3 length equals 18 residues.

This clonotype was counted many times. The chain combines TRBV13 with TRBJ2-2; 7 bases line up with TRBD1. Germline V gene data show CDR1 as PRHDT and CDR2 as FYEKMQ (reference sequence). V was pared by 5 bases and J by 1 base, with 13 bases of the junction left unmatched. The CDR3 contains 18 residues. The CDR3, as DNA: TGTGCCAGCAGCGGAAGACGGGACAGCCTAAAGAACACCGGGGAGCTGTTTTTT. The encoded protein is CASSGRRDSLKNTGELFF.

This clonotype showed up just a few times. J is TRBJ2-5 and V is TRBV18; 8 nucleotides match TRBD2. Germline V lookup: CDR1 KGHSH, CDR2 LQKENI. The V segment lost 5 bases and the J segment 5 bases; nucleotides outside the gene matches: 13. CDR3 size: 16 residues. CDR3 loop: CASSYLQAGDFETQYF. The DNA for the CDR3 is TGTGCCAGCTCATACCTACAAGCGGGGGATTTCGAGACCCAGTACTTC.

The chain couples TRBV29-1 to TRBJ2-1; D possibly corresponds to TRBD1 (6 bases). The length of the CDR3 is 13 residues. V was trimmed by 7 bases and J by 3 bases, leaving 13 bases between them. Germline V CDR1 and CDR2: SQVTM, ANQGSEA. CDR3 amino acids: CSGRGGNYNEQFF. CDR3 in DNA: TGCAGCGGACGAGGGGGTAACTACAATGAGCAGTTCTTC.

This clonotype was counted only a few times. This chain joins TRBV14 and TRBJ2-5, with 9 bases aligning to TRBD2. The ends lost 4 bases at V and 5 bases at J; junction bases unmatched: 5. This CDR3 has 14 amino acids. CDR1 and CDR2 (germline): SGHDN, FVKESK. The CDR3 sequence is CASSRGLAFETQYF. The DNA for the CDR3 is TGTGCCAGCAGCCGCGGACTAGCGTTCGAGACCCAGTACTTC.

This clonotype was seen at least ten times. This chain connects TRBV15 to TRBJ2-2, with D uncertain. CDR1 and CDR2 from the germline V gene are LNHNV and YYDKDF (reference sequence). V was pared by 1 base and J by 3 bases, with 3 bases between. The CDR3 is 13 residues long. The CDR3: CATSRAHTGELFF. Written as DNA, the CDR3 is TGTGCCACCAGCAGAGCTCACACCGGGGAGCTGTTTTTT.

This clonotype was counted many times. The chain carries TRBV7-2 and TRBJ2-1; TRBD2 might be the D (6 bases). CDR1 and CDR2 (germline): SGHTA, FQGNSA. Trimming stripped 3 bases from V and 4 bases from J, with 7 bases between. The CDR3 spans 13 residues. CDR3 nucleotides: TGTGCCAGCAGCTTGGACTATTACAATGAGCAGTTCTTC. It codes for CASSLDYYNEQFF.

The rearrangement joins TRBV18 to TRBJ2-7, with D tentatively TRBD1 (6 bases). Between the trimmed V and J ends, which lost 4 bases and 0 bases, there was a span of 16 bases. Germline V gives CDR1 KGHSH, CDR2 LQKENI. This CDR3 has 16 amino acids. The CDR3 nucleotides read TGTGCCAGCTCACTACAGATCGGACAGTCCTCCTACGAGCAGTACTTC. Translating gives CASSLQIGQSSYEQYF.

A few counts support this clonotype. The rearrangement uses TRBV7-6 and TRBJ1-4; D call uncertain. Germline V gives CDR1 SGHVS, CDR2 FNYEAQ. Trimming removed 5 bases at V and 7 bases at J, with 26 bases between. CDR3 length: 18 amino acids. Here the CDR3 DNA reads TGTGCCAGCAGCCCATGGGGAGGGTCCGGGCCGTCGGGTGAAAAACTGTTTTTT. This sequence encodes CASSPWGGSGPSGEKLFF.

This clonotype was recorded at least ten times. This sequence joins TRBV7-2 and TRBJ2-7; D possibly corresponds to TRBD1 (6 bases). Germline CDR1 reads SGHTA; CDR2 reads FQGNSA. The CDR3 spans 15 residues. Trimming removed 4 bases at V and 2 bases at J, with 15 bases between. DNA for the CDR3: TGTGCCAGCAGCTATACCGGGACACAAGCCTACGAGCAGTACTTC. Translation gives CASSYTGTQAYEQYF. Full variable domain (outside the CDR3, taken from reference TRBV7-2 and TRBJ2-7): GAGVSQSPSNKVTEKGKDVELRCDPISGHTALYWYRQSLGQGLEFLIYFQGNSAPDKSGLPSDRFSAERTGGSVSTLTIQRTQQEDSAVYLCASSYTGTQAYEQYFGPGTRLTVT.

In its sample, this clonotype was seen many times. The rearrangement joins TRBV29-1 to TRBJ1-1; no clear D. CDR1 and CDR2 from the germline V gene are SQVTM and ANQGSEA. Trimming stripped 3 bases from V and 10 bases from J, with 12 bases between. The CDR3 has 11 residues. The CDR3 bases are TGCAGCGTTGAGCCAGGATTGACAGCTTTCTTT. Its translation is CSVEPGLTAFF.

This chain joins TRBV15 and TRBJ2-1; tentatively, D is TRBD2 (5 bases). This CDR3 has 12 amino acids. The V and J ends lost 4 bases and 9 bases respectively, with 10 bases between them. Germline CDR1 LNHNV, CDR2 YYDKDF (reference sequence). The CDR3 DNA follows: TGTGCCACCAGCAATAGGGAGAGTGAGCAGTTCTTC. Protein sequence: CATSNRESEQFF.

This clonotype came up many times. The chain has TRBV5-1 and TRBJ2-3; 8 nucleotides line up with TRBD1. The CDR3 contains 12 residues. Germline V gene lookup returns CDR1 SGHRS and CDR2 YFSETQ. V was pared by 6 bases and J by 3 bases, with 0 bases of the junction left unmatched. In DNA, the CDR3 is TGCGCCAGCAACAGGGGGACAGATACGCAGTATTTT. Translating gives CASNRGTDTQYF.

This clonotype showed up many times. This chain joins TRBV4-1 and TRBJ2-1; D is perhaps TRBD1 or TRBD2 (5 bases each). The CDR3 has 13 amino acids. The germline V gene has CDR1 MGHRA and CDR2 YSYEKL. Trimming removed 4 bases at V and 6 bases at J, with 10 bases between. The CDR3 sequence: CASSRGASNEQFF. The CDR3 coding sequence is TGCGCCAGCAGCCGAGGGGCAAGCAATGAGCAGTTCTTC.